One and the same sample provided the 26 T cell receptor beta chains below, sequenced in a study of response to subunit inactivated influenza vaccine. TCRdb passed the RT-PCR reads through MiXCR, listing each CDR3 protein once. The sample contains over 650,000 distinct CDR3 sequences, 18% of which appear only once. The specimen was PBMCs from blood, collected roughly 5 days after vaccination. All receptors come from a man aged 45-65 years who received an inactivated influenza vaccine.

J is TRBJ2-3 and V is TRBV20-1; D remains ambiguous. Trimming stripped 1 base from V and 9 bases from J, with 5 bases between. The CDR3 is 10 amino acids. CDR1 DFQATT and CDR2 SNEGSKA come from the germline V gene (reference sequence). CDR3 DNA sequence: TGCAGTGCTAGAGTATGGACGCAGTATTTT. Translation gives CSARVWTQYF.

This chain joins TRBV7-2 and TRBJ2-1; D uncertain. V lost 2 bases, J lost 5 bases, and 7 bases lay in between. Germline V gives CDR1 SGHTA, CDR2 FQGNSA. CDR3 length: 13 residues. In DNA, the CDR3 is TGTGCCAGCAGCTTAAGCCTTGACAATGAGCAGTTCTTC. This translates into CASSLSLDNEQFF.

The genes are TRBV11-2 and TRBJ2-2; D is unresolved. Trimming removed 5 bases at V and 6 bases at J, with 13 bases between. The CDR3 covers 14 residues. Looked up from germline, CDR1 is SGHAT and CDR2 is FQNNGV. The CDR3 here is CASSLSLTAGELFF. In DNA, the CDR3 is TGTGCCAGCAGCCTTTCCCTAACCGCCGGGGAGCTGTTTTTT. Full variable domain (rest looked up from reference TRBV11-2 and TRBJ2-2): EAGVAQSPRYKIIEKRQSVAFWCNPISGHATLYWYQQILGQGPKLLIQFQNNGVVDDSQLPKDRFSAERLKGVDSTLKIQPAKLEDSAVYLCASSLSLTAGELFFGEGSRLTVL.

The chain is built from TRBV20-1 and TRBJ2-5, with D perhaps TRBD1 (6 bases). The CDR3 loop spans 14 amino acids. V was cut by 7 bases and J by 5 bases, with 20 bases left in between. The germline V gene has CDR1 DFQATT and CDR2 SNEGSKA (reference sequence). CDR3 nucleotides: TGCAGTGTGAGAGGCAGGGGTTACGGGGAGACCCAGTACTTC. Its translation: CSVRGRGYGETQYF.

This clonotype was detected only a few times. The J gene is TRBJ2-5, the V gene TRBV11-2, with 7 bases identical to TRBD1. There are 16 residues in the CDR3. From germline, CDR1 is SGHAT and CDR2 FQNNGV. Trimming cost V 4 bases and J 1 base; bases outside gene matches: 9. In DNA, the CDR3 is TGTGCCAGCAGCTACCGACAGGGAGCCATCCAAGAGACCCAGTACTTC. Encoded protein: CASSYRQGAIQETQYF. The variable domain in full, completed from reference TRBV11-2 and TRBJ2-5, reads EAGVAQSPRYKIIEKRQSVAFWCNPISGHATLYWYQQILGQGPKLLIQFQNNGVVDDSQLPKDRFSAERLKGVDSTLKIQPAKLEDSAVYLCASSYRQGAIQETQYFGPGTRLLVL.

In its sample, this clonotype was seen many times. The V gene is TRBV7-2, the J gene TRBJ2-1, with 7 bases lining up with TRBD2. The CDR3 runs to 16 residues. From germline, CDR1 is SGHTA and CDR2 FQGNSA. With 8 bases clipped from V and 7 bases from J, the junction kept 17 bases outside the gene matches. CDR3 bases: TGTGCCAGCCGACCCCAAGTCGGGCTAGCGGAGAATGAGCAGTTCTTC. This translates into CASRPQVGLAENEQFF.

In its sample, this clonotype was seen once. The gene calls are TRBV14 and TRBJ1-2; maybe TRBD1 (5 bases). The germline CDR1 and CDR2 sequences are SGHDN and FVKESK. The CDR3 runs 13 residues. V gave up 1 base and J gave up 7 bases, with 10 bases separating them. The CDR3 is CASSQVRGGGYTF. In nucleotides, the CDR3 is TGTGCCAGCAGCCAAGTTAGGGGCGGTGGCTACACCTTC.

This sequence joins TRBV2 and TRBJ2-5, with D possibly matching TRBD1 (5 bases). The germline gives CDR1 SNHLY, CDR2 FYNNEI. The CDR3 has 15 amino acids. V was shortened by 7 bases and J by 0 bases, with 15 bases between the two germline ends. The CDR3 loop reads CASTQLTAYQETQYF. DNA for the CDR3: TGTGCCAGCACCCAATTGACAGCGTACCAAGAGACCCAGTACTTC.

CDR3 DNA sequence: TGTGCCATCAGTGAGTCTGAACGCGGAGAGACCCAGTACTTC. Its translation is CAISESERGETQYF. The rearrangement joins TRBV10-3 to TRBJ2-5; no clear D gene. This CDR3 region has 14 residues. Germline V gene lookup returns CDR1 ENHRY and CDR2 SYGVKD. V dropped 0 bases and J dropped 4 bases, with 9 bases sitting between them.

This clonotype occurred many times. The chain links TRBV12-3 or TRBV12-4 to TRBJ2-7, with D perhaps being TRBD1 or TRBD2 (5 bases each). The CDR3 contains 12 residues. V shed 3 bases and J shed 5 bases, with 8 bases lying between them. The CDR3 loop is CASSLGPDEQYF. CDR3 nucleotides: TGTGCCAGCAGTTTGGGACCGGACGAGCAGTACTTC.

The V call is TRBV12-3 or TRBV12-4, the J call TRBJ1-1, with D perhaps TRBD1 (6 bases). The CDR3 has 14 amino acids. The germline V and J ends were trimmed by 6 bases and 4 bases, with 15 bases remaining between them. The CDR3 bases are TGTGCCAGCAGGACTAACACAGGGTCCACTGAAGCTTTCTTT. This sequence encodes CASRTNTGSTEAFF.

V is TRBV29-1 and J is TRBJ2-7, with D uncertain. The CDR3 extends over 11 amino acids. Germline CDR1 SQVTM, CDR2 ANQGSEA. V dropped 1 base and J dropped 5 bases, with 6 bases sitting between them. The chain's CDR3 is CSVEGANEQYF. For the CDR3, the DNA is TGCAGCGTTGAAGGGGCCAACGAGCAGTACTTC.

The count of this clonotype is one. The rearrangement links TRBV5-5 to TRBJ2-2, with D uncertain. The ends were cut back, 4 bases at V and 4 bases at J, with 11 bases in the middle. This CDR3 is 14 amino acids long. Germline lookup yields CDR1 SGHKS and CDR2 YYEKEE (reference sequence). DNA for the CDR3: TGTGCCAGCAGCCCGCTACAGTCCACCGGGGAGCTGTTTTTT. Its translation: CASSPLQSTGELFF.

The chain carries TRBV5-1 and TRBJ2-7; TRBD2 matches 8 bases. Trimming removed 4 bases from V and 1 base from J; junction bases left unmatched: 10. CDR1 SGHRS and CDR2 YFSETQ come from the germline V gene. There are 16 residues in the CDR3. The CDR3, as DNA: TGCGCCAGCAGCCCTGAGACCGGGAGGGTATCCTACGAGCAGTACTTC. Amino acids: CASSPETGRVSYEQYF.

This clonotype has only a few counts. V and J are TRBV7-9 and TRBJ2-5; D gene uncertain. This CDR3 has 13 residues. V was trimmed by 6 bases and J by 5 bases, leaving 13 bases between them. Germline V gene sequence: CDR1 SEHNR, CDR2 FQNEAQ (reference sequence). The CDR3 coding sequence is TGTGCCAGCAGGGAGATCGGTGCGGAGACCCAGTACTTC. It specifies CASREIGAETQYF.

V and J are TRBV7-6 and TRBJ2-3; 8 nucleotides line up with TRBD2. This CDR3 comprises 16 residues. V lost 2 bases, J lost 6 bases, and 10 bases stayed unmatched. Germline V gene data show CDR1 as SGHVS and CDR2 as FNYEAQ. CDR3 nucleotides: TGTGCCAGCAGCTTATACGGCGGGGGGTCGCCCGATACGCAGTATTTT. Its protein product is CASSLYGGGSPDTQYF.

The chain employs TRBV7-9 and TRBJ2-1; D is ambiguous. The CDR3 runs to 14 residues. Between the trimmed V and J ends, which lost 1 base and 9 bases, there was a span of 13 bases. Germline CDR1 SEHNR, CDR2 FQNEAQ (reference sequence). This CDR3 reads CASSLEPWAPEQFF. In DNA, the CDR3 is TGTGCCAGCAGCTTAGAGCCCTGGGCCCCTGAGCAGTTCTTC.

This sequence joins TRBV10-3 and TRBJ1-6; 8 nucleotides align to TRBD1. CDR3 length equals 14 residues. CDR1 ENHRY and CDR2 SYGVKD come from the germline V gene. The junction had 3 bases not matched to a gene; V was cut back by 4 bases and J by 7 bases. The CDR3 bases are TGTGCCATCAGTGGGACAGGGACCAATTCACCCCTCCACTTT. Protein: CAISGTGTNSPLHF.

The V call is TRBV7-2, the J call TRBJ1-2, with 7 nucleotides matching TRBD1. Germline CDR1 and CDR2: SGHTA and FQGNSA. V lost 5 bases, J lost 3 bases, and 12 bases stayed unmatched. The CDR3 totals 16 residues. Here the CDR3 DNA reads TGTGCCAGCAGCCCAGGGCCAGACAGGGTTGACTATGGCTACACCTTC. It yields the protein CASSPGPDRVDYGYTF.

This clonotype was detected ten times or more. The chain links TRBV4-3 to TRBJ2-7, with 8 bases matching TRBD1. After removal of 2 bases from V and 6 bases from J, the junction contained 6 bases not matched to a gene. Germline-derived CDR1 and CDR2 are LGHNA and YSLEER. CDR3 length: 14 residues. DNA for the CDR3: TGCGCCAGCAGCCAATGGACAGGGAACGGCGAGCAGTACTTC. This translates into CASSQWTGNGEQYF.

This clonotype was detected a few times. This chain uses TRBV7-8 with TRBJ2-3, with D possibly TRBD2 on 5 matching bases. This CDR3 is built from 12 residues. From germline, CDR1 is SGHVS and CDR2 FQNEAQ. Trimming pared 3 bases from V and 8 bases from J, leaving 9 bases between. CDR3 bases: TGTGCCAGCAGCTTTACTAGTCCTACGCAGTATTTT. Residues: CASSFTSPTQYF. Looking up the rest from reference TRBV7-8 and TRBJ2-3 gives the full variable domain: GAGVSQSPRYKVAKRGQDVALRCDPISGHVSLFWYQQALGQGPEFLTYFQNEAQLDKSGLPSDRFFAERPEGSVSTLKIQRTQQEDSAVYLCASSFTSPTQYFGPGTRLTVL.

This rearrangement joins TRBV3-1 to TRBJ2-3; 10 bases map to TRBD1. V lost 5 bases and J lost 4; bases outside the gene matches: 6. The CDR3 has 15 residues. The germline CDR1 and CDR2 sequences are LGHDT and YNNKEL (reference sequence). CDR3 residues: CASSFRTGGPDTQYF. CDR3 DNA: TGTGCCAGCAGCTTTCGGACAGGGGGGCCAGATACGCAGTATTTT.

This chain connects TRBV20-1 to TRBJ1-6; the D gene is possibly TRBD1 (6 bases). Germline assignment: CDR1 DFQATT and CDR2 SNEGSKA (reference sequence). The V gene lost 5 bases and the J gene lost 6 bases, with 17 bases spanning the gap. The CDR3 totals 15 residues. DNA of the CDR3: TGCAGTGCTCATCCGGGACAAGTGATTAATTCACCCCTCCACTTT. As protein: CSAHPGQVINSPLHF.

This clonotype was seen once. Mismatch with germline at one junction end may stem from a read error. This chain connects TRBV6-1 to TRBJ1-5, with 7 bases aligning to TRBD1. This CDR3 contains 15 residues. Germline-derived CDR1 and CDR2 are MNHNS and SASEGT. The chain's CDR3 is CASCEYRGSNQPQHF. CDR3 sequence (DNA): TGTGCCAGCTGTGAATACAGGGGAAGCAATCAGCCCCAGCATTTT.

The chain links TRBV20-1 to TRBJ2-7, with TRBD1 matching over 10 bases. Per germline, CDR1 DFQATT and CDR2 SNEGSKA (reference sequence). Unmatched junction bases numbered 4, after V lost 4 bases and J lost 4 bases. This CDR3 region has 13 residues. This CDR3 is CSAKDRGRYEQYF. CDR3 nucleotide sequence: TGCAGTGCTAAGGACAGGGGGAGATACGAGCAGTACTTC.

The chain employs TRBV27 and TRBJ2-7; unclear D gene. Germline CDR1 is MNHEY and CDR2 is SMNVEV (reference sequence). V lost 8 bases, J lost 3 bases, and 14 bases lay in between. The CDR3 runs to 13 residues. The CDR3 coding sequence is TGTGCCAGCGGAATGGACGGAAACTACGAGCAGTACTTC. It encodes CASGMDGNYEQYF.